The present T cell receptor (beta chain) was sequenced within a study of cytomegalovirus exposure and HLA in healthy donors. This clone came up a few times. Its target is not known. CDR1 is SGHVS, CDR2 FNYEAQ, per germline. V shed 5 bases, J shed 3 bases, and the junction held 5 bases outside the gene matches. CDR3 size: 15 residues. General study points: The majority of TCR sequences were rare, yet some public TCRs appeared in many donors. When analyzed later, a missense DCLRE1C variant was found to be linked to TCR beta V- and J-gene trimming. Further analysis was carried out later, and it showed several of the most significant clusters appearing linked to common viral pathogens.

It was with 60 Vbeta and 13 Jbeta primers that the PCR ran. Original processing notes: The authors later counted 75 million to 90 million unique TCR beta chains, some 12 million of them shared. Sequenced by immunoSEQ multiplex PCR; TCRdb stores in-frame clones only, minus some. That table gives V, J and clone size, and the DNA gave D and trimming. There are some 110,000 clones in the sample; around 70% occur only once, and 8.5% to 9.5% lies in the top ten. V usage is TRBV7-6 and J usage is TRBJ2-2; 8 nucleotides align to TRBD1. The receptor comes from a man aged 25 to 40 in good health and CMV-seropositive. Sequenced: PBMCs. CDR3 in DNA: TGTGCCAGCAGCGCCGGGGACAGGTACACCGGGGAGCTGTTTTTT. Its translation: CASSAGDRYTGELFF.